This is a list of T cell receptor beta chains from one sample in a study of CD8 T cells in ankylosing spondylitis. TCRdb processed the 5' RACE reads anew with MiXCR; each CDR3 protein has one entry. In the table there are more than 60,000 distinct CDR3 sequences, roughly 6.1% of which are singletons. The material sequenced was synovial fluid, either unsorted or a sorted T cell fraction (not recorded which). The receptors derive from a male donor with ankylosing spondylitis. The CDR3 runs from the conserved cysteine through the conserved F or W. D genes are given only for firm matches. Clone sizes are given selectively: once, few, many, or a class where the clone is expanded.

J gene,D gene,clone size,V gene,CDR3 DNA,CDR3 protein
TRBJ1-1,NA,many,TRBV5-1,TGCGCCAGCAGCTTAGGTTGGTTACAGATGAACACTGAAGCTTTCTTT,CASSLGWLQMNTEAFF
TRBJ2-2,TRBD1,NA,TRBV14,TGTGCCAGCAGCCAGATGACAGGGCTGAACACCGGGGAGCTGTTTTTT,CASSQMTGLNTGELFF
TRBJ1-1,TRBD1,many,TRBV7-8,TGTGCCAGCAGCTCAATAACAGGGGACACTGAAGCTTTCTTT,CASSSITGDTEAFF
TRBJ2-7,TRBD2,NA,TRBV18,TGTGCCAGCTCACCGGGACTAGCGGGGGGAACCTACGAGCAGTACTTC,CASSPGLAGGTYEQYF
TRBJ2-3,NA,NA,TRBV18,TGTGCCAGCTCACGGGACTGGCTCACAGATACGCAGTATTTT,CASSRDWLTDTQYF
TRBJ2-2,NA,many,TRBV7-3,TGTGCCAGCAGCTGGGGGCAGAACACCGGGGAGCTGTTTTTT,CASSWGQNTGELFF
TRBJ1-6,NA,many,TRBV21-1,TGTGCCAGCAGCAAAAGGGATAATTCACCCCTCCACTTT,CASSKRDNSPLHF
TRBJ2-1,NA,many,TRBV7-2,TGTGCCAGCAGCCTCACCTCCGGCGGAGGGGCCTACAATGAGCAGTTCTTC,CASSLTSGGGAYNEQFF
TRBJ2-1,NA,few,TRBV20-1,TGCAGTGCCATCCAGTTCGGGCTAGCGTACGGCAATGAGCAGTTCTTC,CSAIQFGLAYGNEQFF
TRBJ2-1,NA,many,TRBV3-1,TGTGCCAGCAGCCAAGATATCCTAGTCGTCAATGAGCAGTTCTTC,CASSQDILVVNEQFF
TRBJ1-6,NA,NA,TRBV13,TGTGCCAGCAGCTTGGTAGGGGCGGCGATCGCCCTCCACTTT,CASSLVGAAIALHF
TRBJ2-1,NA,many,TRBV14,TGTGCCAGCAGCCGTGGCAGCTACAATGAGCAGTTCTTC,CASSRGSYNEQFF
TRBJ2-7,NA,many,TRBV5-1,TGCGCCAGCCGGGGTAGCTCCTACGAGCAGTACTTC,CASRGSSYEQYF
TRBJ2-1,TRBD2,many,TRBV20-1,TGCAGTGCTAGAGATCCGGGACTAGTCAGAAATGAGCAGTTCTTC,CSARDPGLVRNEQFF
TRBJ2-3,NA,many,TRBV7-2,TGTGCCAGCAGCTTAGCAGCTAGAGGGGATACGCAGTATTTT,CASSLAARGDTQYF
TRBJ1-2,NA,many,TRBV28,TGTGCCAGCAGTCAGGGTCTTGGCTACACCTTC,CASSQGLGYTF
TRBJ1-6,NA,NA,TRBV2,TGTGCCAGCAGTTTCCGGGAGAGCACCCTCCACTTT,CASSFRESTLHF
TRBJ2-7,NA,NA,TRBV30,TGTGCCTGGAGCGCTGGACCCTACGAGCAGTACTTC,CAWSAGPYEQYF
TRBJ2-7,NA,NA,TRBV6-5,TGTGCCAGCAGTTACGGGGCAGGGGGGTACGAGCAGTACTTC,CASSYGAGGYEQYF
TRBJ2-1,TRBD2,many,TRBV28,TGTGCCAGCAGCCCAACTAGCGGCCCCGTCACTGAGCAGTTCTTC,CASSPTSGPVTEQFF